The 16 T cell receptor beta chains below all came from one sample that was sequenced in a study of blood T cells in healthy people across ages. Sample-barcoded 5' priming and a J-beta primer mix drove a second PCR of roughly 7 to 11 cycles. TCRdb recomputed calls from the 5' RACE reads with MiXCR, one row per CDR3 protein. Of around 1,700,000 distinct CDR3 sequences in the sample, 25% to 30% were seen once. Material: blood. The receptor set was obtained from a woman aged 25 to 39 in good health.

This rearrangement joins TRBV9 to TRBJ1-2; D is unclear. The CDR3 sequence is 13 residues long. Per the germline V gene, CDR1 is SGDLS and CDR2 is YYNGEE. V was shortened by 0 bases and J by 8 bases, with 11 bases between the two germline ends. The CDR3 bases are TGTGCCAGCAGCGTAGATGGGCGTCGGGGCTACACCTTC. Encoded protein: CASSVDGRRGYTF. Combining the CDR3 with reference TRBV9 and TRBJ1-2 gives the whole variable domain DSGVTQTPKHLITATGQRVTLRCSPRSGDLSVYWYQQSLDQGLQFLIQYYNGEERAKGNILERFSAQQFPDLHSELNLSSLELGDSALYFCASSVDGRRGYTFGSGTRLTVV.

This clonotype appeared a few times. The chain combines TRBV6-1 with TRBJ1-2; weak D call: TRBD1 (5 bases). V lost 6 bases, J lost 4 bases, and 15 bases lay in between. The CDR3 covers 14 residues. CDR1 is MNHNS and CDR2 is SASEGT in the germline V gene. This chain's CDR3 is CASSNPDISYGYTF. The CDR3 nucleotides read TGTGCCAGCAGCAATCCGGACATTTCCTATGGCTACACCTTC.

The chain uses TRBV5-5 and TRBJ2-7, with D possibly matching TRBD1 (6 bases). The CDR3 consists of 16 residues. Germline CDR1 is SGHKS and CDR2 is YYEKEE (reference sequence). With 0 bases removed from V and 3 bases from J, the gap between germline ends came to 16 bases. The CDR3 protein is CASSLEQGTVGYEQYF. The CDR3 DNA follows: TGTGCCAGCAGCTTGGAGCAGGGGACCGTGGGCTACGAGCAGTACTTC.

With respect to this clonotype: A junction end diverges from the germline sequence, so it may reflect a read error. This chain connects TRBV6-1 to TRBJ2-5, with 7 bases aligning to TRBD2. CDR3 size: 18 residues. In germline, CDR1 is MNHNS, CDR2 SASEGT. The CDR3 sequence: CVSSTALGLTGVGETQYF. The DNA for the CDR3 is TGTGTCAGCAGCACCGCCTTGGGACTAACGGGAGTGGGGGAGACCCAGTACTTC.

In its sample, this clonotype was seen many times. V usage is TRBV20-1 and J usage is TRBJ2-1, with 13 bases aligning to TRBD2. CDR3 length: 14 residues. Germline lookup yields CDR1 DFQATT and CDR2 SNEGSKA (reference sequence). The trim removed 5 bases at V and 7 bases at J, leaving 5 bases unmatched. The CDR3 coding sequence is TGCAGTGCTCGGGGACTAGCGGGGTTTAATGAGCAGTTCTTC. Protein: CSARGLAGFNEQFF.

The V call is TRBV5-1, the J call TRBJ2-1, with 7 bases identical to TRBD1. The CDR3 has 16 residues. V lost 0 bases, J lost 5 bases, and 8 bases stayed unmatched. Per the germline V gene, CDR1 is SGHRS and CDR2 is YFSETQ. The CDR3 sequence: CASSLEGAPPHNEQFF. CDR3 in DNA: TGCGCCAGCAGCTTGGAGGGGGCCCCCCCCCACAATGAGCAGTTCTTC.

This clonotype was seen a few times. V usage is TRBV7-2 and J usage is TRBJ2-1; possibly TRBD2 for D (5 bases). This CDR3 has 14 amino acids. Between the trimmed V and J ends, which lost 3 bases and 6 bases, there was a span of 12 bases. Looked up from germline, CDR1 is SGHTA and CDR2 is FQGNSA. This CDR3 reads CASSFQWEPNEQFF. CDR3 coding DNA: TGTGCCAGCAGCTTCCAGTGGGAGCCCAATGAGCAGTTCTTC.

This clonotype was seen repeatedly, ten times or more. The chain couples TRBV18 to TRBJ2-2; no clear D. CDR1 and CDR2 (germline): KGHSH, LQKENI. The CDR3 has 11 amino acids. Trimming removed 8 bases at V and 4 bases at J, with 5 bases between. The CDR3 region is CASTLTGELFF. DNA for the CDR3: TGTGCCAGCACCCTCACCGGGGAGCTGTTTTTT.

Ten or more counts support this clonotype. This chain uses TRBV7-2 with TRBJ2-5, with TRBD2 identical over 14 bases. Germline V CDR1 and CDR2: SGHTA, FQGNSA. The CDR3 length is 18 residues. The J segment lost 5 bases and the V segment lost 2 bases, leaving 10 bases of the junction unmatched. The CDR3 is CASSLTGTSGSGRETQYF. The DNA for the CDR3 is TGTGCCAGCAGCTTAACCGGGACTAGCGGGAGTGGGCGTGAGACCCAGTACTTC.

The V gene is TRBV6-1, the J gene TRBJ1-5; D uncertain. Trimming removed 7 bases from V and 3 bases from J, with 13 bases in between. The CDR3 totals 14 residues. Germline CDR1 and CDR2: MNHNS and SASEGT. Here the CDR3 DNA reads TGTGCCAGCACCGAAGATCGGGTCAATCAGCCCCAGCATTTT. Its protein product is CASTEDRVNQPQHF.

Many counts were recorded for this clonotype. The rearrangement uses TRBV7-2 and TRBJ2-7, with TRBD2 matching over 7 bases. CDR3 length equals 14 residues. Germline assignment: CDR1 SGHTA and CDR2 FQGNSA. Trimming took 8 bases from V and 0 from J; bases not matched to a gene: 7. The CDR3 sequence: CASGDGGSSYEQYF. CDR3 bases: TGTGCCAGCGGTGATGGCGGGAGCTCCTACGAGCAGTACTTC.

Notes on this clonotype: This sequence may be a read error, since a much larger clone differs from it by one base. The genes are TRBV11-2 and TRBJ1-2; tentatively, D is TRBD1 (5 bases). The CDR3 has 12 residues. V lost 0 bases to trimming and J lost 10 bases, with 9 bases between them. Germline CDR1 and CDR2: SGHAT and FQNNGV. The CDR3 here is CASSLERGDYTF. DNA of the CDR3: TGTGCCAGCAGCTTAGAGAGGGGAGACTACACCTTC.

The chain combines TRBV20-1 with TRBJ1-2, with TRBD1 matching 12 bases. The CDR3 totals 12 residues. V dropped 6 bases and J dropped 8; count of bases not matched to a gene: 4. CDR1 is DFQATT, CDR2 SNEGSKA, per germline (reference sequence). CDR3 residues: CSAGTGGEGYTF. The CDR3 nucleotides are TGCAGTGCCGGGACAGGGGGCGAGGGCTACACCTTC.

V usage is TRBV27 and J usage is TRBJ1-1; D is perhaps TRBD1 (6 bases). CDR1 and CDR2 (germline): MNHEY, SMNVEV (reference sequence). V dropped 5 bases and J dropped 4 bases, with 14 bases sitting between them. The CDR3 has 14 amino acids. The CDR3 region is CASSRTGLRTEAFF. CDR3 nucleotide sequence: TGTGCCAGCAGTCGCACAGGGTTACGCACTGAAGCTTTCTTT.

The sample holds many counts of this clonotype. This chain connects TRBV15 to TRBJ2-7; D tentatively reads TRBD1 or TRBD2 (5 bases each). Between the trimmed V and J ends, which lost 2 bases and 2 bases, there was a span of 7 bases. The CDR3 covers 13 residues. The V gene's germline CDR1 is LNHNV and CDR2 YYDKDF (reference sequence). The chain's CDR3 is CATSRTGPYEQYF. The CDR3 nucleotides read TGTGCCACCAGCAGAACGGGACCCTACGAGCAGTACTTC.

On this clonotype itself: A single base separates this from a much larger clone, so it may be a read error. The rearrangement links TRBV6-6 to TRBJ2-1; no clear D. V was clipped by 0 bases and J by 10 bases, with 10 bases between them. Germline V gives CDR1 MNHNY, CDR2 SVGAGI (reference sequence). The CDR3 runs 13 residues. The CDR3 loop reads CASSYSLTYEQFF. The DNA for the CDR3 is TGTGCCAGCAGTTACTCCCTTACCTACGAGCAGTTCTTC.